This T cell receptor beta chain emerged from a study of T cells in Graves' hyperthyroidism and ophthalmopathy. This clonotype was picked up many times. RNA transcripts were the template for amplifying TCR beta CDR3 regions. HTBI primers were employed in a first-round RT-PCR of the TCR CDR3. Via MiXCR, TCRdb re-called the multiplex PCR reads, giving one row per CDR3 protein. The sample has 400,000 or so distinct CDR3 sequences; roughly 15% are singletons. Based on clinical symptoms, serum thyroxine and TRAb, thyroid ultrasound and orbital computed tomography, diagnoses were reached. The CDR3 extends over 14 amino acids. V dropped 2 bases and J dropped 6 bases, with 15 bases sitting between them. Per germline, CDR1 SGHRS and CDR2 YFSETQ.

The sample consisted of blood. The source of this sequence is a woman aged 55-69 years with Graves' ophthalmopathy. The V gene is TRBV5-1, the J gene TRBJ2-7; D might be TRBD1 (5 bases). The CDR3 bases are TGCGCCAGCAGCTTCAGGCAGGGTCTATCCGAGCAGTACTTC. Amino acids: CASSFRQGLSEQYF.